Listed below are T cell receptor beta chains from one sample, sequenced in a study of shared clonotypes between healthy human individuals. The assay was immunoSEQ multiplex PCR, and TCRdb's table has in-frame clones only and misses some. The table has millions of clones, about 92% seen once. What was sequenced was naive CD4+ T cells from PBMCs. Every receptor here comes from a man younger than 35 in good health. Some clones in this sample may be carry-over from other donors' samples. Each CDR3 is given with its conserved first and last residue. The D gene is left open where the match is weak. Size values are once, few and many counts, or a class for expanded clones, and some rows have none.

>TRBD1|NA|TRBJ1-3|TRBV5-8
TGTGCCAGCAGCTCACAGGGGGCTTTAGGAAACACCATATATTTT
CASSSQGALGNTIYF
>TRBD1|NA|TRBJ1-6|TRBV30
TGTGCCTGGAGGACCCTGGGACAGCTAAATTCACCCCTCCACTTT
CAWRTLGQLNSPLHF
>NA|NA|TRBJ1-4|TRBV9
TGTGCCAGCAGCGTTTATGAAAAACTGTTTTTT
CASSVYEKLFF
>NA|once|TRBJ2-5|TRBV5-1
TGCGCCAGCTCCGGGGAGCAGCAAGAGACCCAGTACTTC
CASSGEQQETQYF
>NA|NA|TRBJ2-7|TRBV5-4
TGTGCCAGCAGCTTGGGGATCGGTAGTGGCGGGGAGTACTTC
CASSLGIGSGGEYF
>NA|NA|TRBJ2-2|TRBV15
TGTGCCACCAGCCCCGGTAGCCCAGGGACCGGGGAGCTGTTTTTT
CATSPGSPGTGELFF
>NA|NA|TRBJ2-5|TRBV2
TGTGCCACCCACTCGGGACAAGAGACCCAGTACTTC
CATHSGQETQYF
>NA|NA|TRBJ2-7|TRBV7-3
TGTGCCAGCAGCTTAGGGGGCACCTACGAGCAGTACTTC
CASSLGGTYEQYF
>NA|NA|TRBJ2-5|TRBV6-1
TGTGCCAGCAGTTCAGACCGAGAGACCCAGTACTTC
CASSSDRETQYF
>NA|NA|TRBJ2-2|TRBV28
TGTGCCAGCAGTTCCGGAGCGAACACCGGGGAGCTGTTTTTT
CASSSGANTGELFF
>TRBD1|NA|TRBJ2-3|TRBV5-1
TGCGCCAGCAGCCAGGGACAGGAGAGCACAGATACGCAGTATTTT
CASSQGQESTDTQYF
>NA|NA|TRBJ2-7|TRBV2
TGTGCCAGCAGTGCGCTATACGAGCAGTACTTC
CASSALYEQYF
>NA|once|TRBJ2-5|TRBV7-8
TGTGCCAGCAGCGAGGAGACCCAGTACTTC
CASSEETQYF
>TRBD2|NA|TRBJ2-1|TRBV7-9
TGTGCCAGCAGTACTAGCGGAGCCTACAATGAGCAGTTCTTC
CASSTSGAYNEQFF
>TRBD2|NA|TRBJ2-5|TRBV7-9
TGTGCCAGCAGCTTAGGCGGGAGCTTTGAGACCCAGTACTTC
CASSLGGSFETQYF
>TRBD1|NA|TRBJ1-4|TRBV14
TGTGCCAGCAGCCCACCGGGACAGTTTAATGAAAAACTGTTTTTT
CASSPPGQFNEKLFF
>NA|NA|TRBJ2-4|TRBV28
TGTGCCACCGAAGCGCCAGGGGCCAAAAACATTCAGTACTTC
CATEAPGAKNIQYF
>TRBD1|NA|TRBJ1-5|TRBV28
TGTGCCAGCAGTTTGCCAGGGGGGGATGGGCCCCAGCATTTT
CASSLPGGDGPQHF
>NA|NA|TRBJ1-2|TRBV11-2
TGTGCCAGCAGCGAGGCGGGAGGTAGCTATGGCTACACCTTC
CASSEAGGSYGYTF
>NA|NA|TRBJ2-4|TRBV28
TGTGCCAGCAGTTGGGACGGGGAAAACATTCAGTACTTC
CASSWDGENIQYF
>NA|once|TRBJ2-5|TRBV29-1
TGCAGCGTGGGGGACCAAGAGACCCAGTACTTC
CSVGDQETQYF
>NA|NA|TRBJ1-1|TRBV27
TGTGCCAGCAGTTTAGGGGAGGGGTTCGCTGAAGCTTTCTTT
CASSLGEGFAEAFF
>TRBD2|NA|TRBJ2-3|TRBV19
TGTGCCAGTACTAGGGGACTAGCCGGCACAGATACGCAGTATTTT
CASTRGLAGTDTQYF
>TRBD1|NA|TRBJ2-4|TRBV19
TGTGCCAGTAGGAAGACAGGGGGCCAAAACATTCAGTACTTC
CASRKTGGQNIQYF
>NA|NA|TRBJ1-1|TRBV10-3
TGTGCCATCAAAGGGGGGGGCACCATGAACACTGAAGCTTTCTTT
CAIKGGGTMNTEAFF
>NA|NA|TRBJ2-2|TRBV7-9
TGTGCCAGCAGCTCGTTTATGGGAAAATCTTCGAACACCGGGGAGCTGTTTTTT
CASSSFMGKSSNTGELFF
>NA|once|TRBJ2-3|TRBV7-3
TGTGCCAGCAGCCCGGGACGAGATACGCAGTATTTT
CASSPGRDTQYF
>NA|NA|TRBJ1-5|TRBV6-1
TGTGCCAGCAGTGCGAGGACAGCCGCAGAACATCAGCCCCAGCATTTT
CASSARTAAEHQPQHF
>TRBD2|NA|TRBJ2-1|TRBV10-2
TGCGCCAGCAGTGAGGTATTAGCGGGACCCAATGAGCAGTTCTTC
CASSEVLAGPNEQFF
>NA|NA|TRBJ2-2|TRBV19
TGTGCCAGTAGTCGAGGACAGTCTGCGGTATGGACCGGGGAGCTGTTTTTT
CASSRGQSAVWTGELFF
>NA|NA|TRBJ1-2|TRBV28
TGTGCCAGCAGTAGGCAGGGCTATGGCTACACCTTC
CASSRQGYGYTF
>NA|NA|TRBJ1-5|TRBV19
TGTGCCAGTAGTACCAGGGATTATAGCAATCAGCCCCAGCATTTT
CASSTRDYSNQPQHF
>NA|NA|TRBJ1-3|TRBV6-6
TGTGCCAGCAGTGGGAGCTCTGGAAACACCATATATTTT
CASSGSSGNTIYF
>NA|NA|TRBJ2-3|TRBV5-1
TGCGCCAGCAGCTTGGTGGGCTGGGGGCCGACAGATACGCAGTATTTT
CASSLVGWGPTDTQYF
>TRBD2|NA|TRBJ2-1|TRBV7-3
TGTGCCAGCAGCTTAGGGCTAGCGGGCAGGGGTGAGCAGTTCTTC
CASSLGLAGRGEQFF
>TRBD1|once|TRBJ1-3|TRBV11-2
TGTGCCAGCAGCCCTATCAGGGGGTTTGGAAACACCATATATTTT
CASSPIRGFGNTIYF
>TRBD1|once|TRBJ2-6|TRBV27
TGTGCCAGCAGTTCCCGGACAGGGGACTCTGGGGCCAACGTCCTGACTTTC
CASSSRTGDSGANVLTF
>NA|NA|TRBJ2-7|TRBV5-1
TGCGCCAGCAGCTGGTCCCCGGGACAATCCTACGAGCAGTACTTC
CASSWSPGQSYEQYF
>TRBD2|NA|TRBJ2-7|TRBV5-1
TGCGCCAGCAGCCTTAGCGGGGGCTCCTACGAGCAGTACTTC
CASSLSGGSYEQYF
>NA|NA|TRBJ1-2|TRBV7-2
TGTGCCAGCAGGCTTAGTCCAGGACCTGGGTCTTATGGCTACACCTTC
CASRLSPGPGSYGYTF
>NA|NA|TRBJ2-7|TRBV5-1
TGCGCCAGCAGCCGGATACAGGGAGGATTGGGCGAGCAGTACTTC
CASSRIQGGLGEQYF
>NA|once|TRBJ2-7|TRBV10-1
TGCGCCAGCAGTGAACGTCCGTACGAGCAGTACTTC
CASSERPYEQYF
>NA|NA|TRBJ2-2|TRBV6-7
TGTGCCAGCAGTTACGGCAGGCCCCCGAACACCGGGGAGCTGTTTTTT
CASSYGRPPNTGELFF
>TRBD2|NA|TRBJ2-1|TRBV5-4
TGTGCCAGCAGTTCCGGGACTAGCGCCGCGTCCTACAATGAGCAGTTCTTC
CASSSGTSAASYNEQFF
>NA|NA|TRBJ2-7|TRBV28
TGTGCCAGCAGTTTACCAACTAGCTCCGAGCAGTACTTC
CASSLPTSSEQYF
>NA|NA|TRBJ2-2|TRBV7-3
TGTGCCAGCAGCTCTGGACAGATAGGAGGGGAGCTGTTTTTT
CASSSGQIGGELFF
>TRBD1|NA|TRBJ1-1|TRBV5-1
TGCGCCAGCAGCTTGTCCGGACAGGGCAGGAACACTGAAGCTTTCTTT
CASSLSGQGRNTEAFF
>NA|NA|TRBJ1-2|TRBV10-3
TGTGCCATCAGTGTTCCGACCAGCGGGTCCTATGGCTACACCTTC
CAISVPTSGSYGYTF
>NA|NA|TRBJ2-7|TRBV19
TGTGCCAAGAACCGGACAGCGTTCTACGAGCAGTACTTC
CAKNRTAFYEQYF
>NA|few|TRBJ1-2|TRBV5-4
TGTGCCAGCAGCTTGAGGGAGCTCTATGGCTACACCTTC
CASSLRELYGYTF
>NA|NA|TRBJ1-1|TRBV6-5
TGTGCCAGCAGTTACCCGGGCCTAGGGGCTCCTGAAGCTTTCTTT
CASSYPGLGAPEAFF
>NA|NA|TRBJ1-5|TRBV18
TGTGCCAGCTCCCACACCGACAGTTATCAGCCCCAGCATTTT
CASSHTDSYQPQHF
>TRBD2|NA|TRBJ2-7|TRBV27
TGTGCCAGCAGTTTATGGACTAGCGGTCCTCTCTACGAGCAGTACTTC
CASSLWTSGPLYEQYF
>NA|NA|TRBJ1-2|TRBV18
TGTGCCAGCACGGGGAGCCTTTATGGCTACACCTTC
CASTGSLYGYTF